The clone carrying this TCR beta chain was recorded many times. A TCRbeta library incorporating unique molecular identifiers was prepared. Via MiXCR, TCRdb re-called the PCR reads, giving one row per CDR3 protein. The sample has about 350,000 distinct CDR3 sequences; roughly 16% are singletons. This record comes from a study of T-cell reconstitution after alpha-beta-depleted transplantation in children. Here the sequenced sample was PBMCs, mostly from graft donor cells, taken 360 days after TCRalphabeta/CD19-depleted stem cell transplant. The receptor was isolated from a male patient aged 2-15 years who had a stem cell transplant for acute lymphoblastic leukemia, so the T cells may come from the graft donor.

The CDR3 loop is CSARDLRSGGPTDTQYF. The CDR3 coding sequence is TGCAGTGCTAGAGATCTACGGAGCGGGGGCCCCACAGATACGCAGTATTTT. This sequence joins TRBV20-1 and TRBJ2-3; TRBD2 matches at 8 bases. V trimming: 0 bases; J trimming: 2 bases; junction bases outside the gene matches: 10. The CDR3 is 17 residues long. The germline CDR1 and CDR2 sequences are DFQATT and SNEGSKA (reference sequence).